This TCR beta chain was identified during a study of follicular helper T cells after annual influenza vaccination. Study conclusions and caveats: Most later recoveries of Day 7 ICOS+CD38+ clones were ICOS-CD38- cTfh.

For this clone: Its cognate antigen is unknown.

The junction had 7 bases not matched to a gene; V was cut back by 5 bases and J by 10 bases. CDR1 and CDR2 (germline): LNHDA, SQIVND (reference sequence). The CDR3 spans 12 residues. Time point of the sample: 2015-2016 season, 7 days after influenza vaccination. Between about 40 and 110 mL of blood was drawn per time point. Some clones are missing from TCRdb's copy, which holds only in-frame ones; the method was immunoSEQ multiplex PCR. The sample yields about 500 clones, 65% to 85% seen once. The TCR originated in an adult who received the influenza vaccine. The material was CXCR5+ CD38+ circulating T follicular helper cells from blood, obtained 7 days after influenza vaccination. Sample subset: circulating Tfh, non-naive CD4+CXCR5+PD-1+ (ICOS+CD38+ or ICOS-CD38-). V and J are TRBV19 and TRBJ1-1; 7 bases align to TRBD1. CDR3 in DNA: TGTGCCAGTAGTCCCTACAGGGGCGCAGCTTTCTTT. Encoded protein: CASSPYRGAAFF.